This TCR beta chain was profiled in a study of T cells after yellow fever vaccination. Study at large: Fractions of limited cellularity were prepared by means of SMART-Seq v4 Ultra Low Input.

The study, taken as a whole, reports: Boosting was followed by the reappearance of most primary-vaccination clones (roughly 96% CD4, about 89% CD8).

The CDR3 covers 14 residues. CDR1 DFQATT and CDR2 SNEGSKA come from the germline V gene (reference sequence). V gave up 2 bases and J gave up 4 bases, with 15 bases separating them. TCR cDNA, made by 5'RACE template switching, carried an added universal primer site and UMIs. TCRdb passed the 5' RACE reads through MiXCR, listing each CDR3 protein once. The table shows some 560,000 distinct CDR3 sequences, with about a fifth occurring only once. Notes on this clonotype: Its antigen is not identified.

Specimen: PBMCs, collected 15 days after the yellow fever booster vaccination. V gene TRBV20-1 combines with J gene TRBJ2-7, with D possibly being TRBD2 (6 bases). This clonotype was obtained from a man aged 30 to 45 who received the YFV17D yellow fever vaccine. The DNA of the CDR3 is TGCAGTGCTAGATCCCGGGACTGGCGGTACGAGCAGTACTTC. Translated: CSARSRDWRYEQYF.